Described below is a single TCR beta chain sequence and its context. The entry originates in a study of blood T cell repertoires in COVID-19. Looking at the study overall: Sample material is recorded as cDNA or gDNA derived from T cells, B-cell-depleted T cells, or PBMCs.

Original analysis: Cell counts per sample came from amplifying reference gene primers. The protocol was immunoSEQ multiplex PCR, while the TCRdb copy is restricted to in-frame clones and leaves out a portion. That table furnishes V, J and clone size, whereas the DNA furnished D and trimming. In the table there are 240,000 or so clones, over 65% of which are singletons. Looked up from germline, CDR1 is SGHNT and CDR2 is YYREEE (reference sequence). This CDR3 has 15 amino acids. The V gene end was trimmed by 2 bases and the J gene end by 5 bases; junction bases not matched to a gene: 3. The TCR sequence derives from an elderly woman with acute or convalescent COVID-19. This chain joins TRBV5-4 and TRBJ2-2; 10 positions agree with TRBD1. Sequencing was done on a sample of peripheral blood. The CDR3 DNA reads as TGTGCCAGCAGCTTAGGACAGGGGGTGACCGGGGAGCTGTTTTTT. Residues: CASSLGQGVTGELFF.